This T cell receptor (beta chain) was recovered during a study of human T cells and chemical hapten exposure. Study details: Small pooled library volume differences chiefly drove per-sample TCR yield variation. General observations from the study: Sensitizing with DPC caused no change in TCRs above 1 in 1000 frequency.

The total RNA was obtained from whole blood that was not fractionated. From germline, CDR1 is MNHNS and CDR2 SASEGT. Trimming pared 2 bases from V and 0 bases from J, leaving 12 bases between. This CDR3 has 16 residues. Turning to this clonotype: Its cognate antigen is unknown.

The library attached unique molecular identifiers to individual cDNA molecules. Authors' processing steps: Between roughly 20,000 and 700,000 TCRs appeared in each sample, and the median stood at roughly 100,000. TCRdb re-called the 5' RACE reads with MiXCR, one entry per CDR3 protein. These V and J calls rely on TCRdb rather than the paper's analysis. The table records tens of thousands of distinct CDR3 sequences, approximately 15% of them present only once. The receptor was derived from a female donor in good health. The chain joins TRBV6-1 to TRBJ2-3; possibly TRBD2 for D (7 bases). CDR3 DNA: TGTGCCAGCAGTGAACGGGCGGGGGCTAGCACAGATACGCAGTATTTT. This gives the protein CASSERAGASTDTQYF.